The entry that follows covers one T cell receptor (beta chain) sequence. Its antigen is unknown. Some clones are missing from TCRdb's copy, which holds only in-frame ones; the method was immunoSEQ multiplex PCR. This table holds around 17,000 clones, 65% to 85% found once. The sample originates from a study of T cells after posttransplantation cyclophosphamide. This CDR3 is 15 amino acids long. Per germline, CDR1 MNHNY and CDR2 SVGAGI (reference sequence). The V segment lost 2 bases and the J segment 6 bases; nucleotides outside the gene matches: 2. Study-level results: Later post-transplant blood repertoires were often dominated by donor CD8+ memory clones. TRB overlap between skin or GI tissue T cells and blood was limited. TRB clonality was highly associated with recipient CMV seropositivity and reactivation.

Sampled 1 year posttransplant, controls received myeloablative marrow transplants, methotrexate and a calcineurin inhibitor. The chain joins TRBV6-6 to TRBJ2-1; 12 bases fit TRBD2. The TCR originated in a male patient aged 25-45 years who received an allogeneic stem cell transplant from an unrelated donor, was CMV-positive, and had acute and chronic GVHD. A share of the T cells may be of graft donor origin. Sample: PBMCs, taken roughly 470 days after allogeneic stem cell transplant with calcineurin inhibitor and methotrexate. DNA of the CDR3: TGTGCCAGCAGTTACGCGACTAGCGGGGGCAATGAGCAGTTCTTC. The encoded protein is CASSYATSGGNEQFF.